This T cell receptor (beta chain) derives from a study of shared clonotypes between healthy human individuals. The authors ran the assay at deep level. Every subset had its genomic DNA shared out evenly among several immunoSEQ plates. Using immunoSEQ multiplex PCR, the repertoire was profiled, and TCRdb retains in-frame clones only, with some absent. The data show fewer than 700,000 clones, roughly 79% seen once. Between the trimmed V and J ends, which lost 2 bases and 2 bases, there was a span of 22 bases. The CDR3 spans 18 residues. Germline CDR1 reads KGHSH; CDR2 reads LQKENI. The chain has TRBV18 and TRBJ2-7; D perhaps matches TRBD1 (6 bases). The TCR was taken from a woman aged 35 to 49 in good health. Some clones in this sample may be carry-over from other donors' samples. Sequenced material: PBMCs. The CDR3 bases are TGTGCCAGCTCACCAAATCGGCCGGGTACCGGGACAACCTACGAGCAGTACTTC. This codes for CASSPNRPGTGTTYEQYF.